This T cell receptor beta chain was recovered during a study of control samples from healthy donors and cancer patients. Profiling relied on immunoSEQ multiplex PCR, and the TCRdb table lists in-frame clones only, not all of them. This table holds some 200,000 clones, 80% to 95% found once. The V gene end was trimmed by 5 bases and the J gene end by 0 bases; junction bases not matched to a gene: 14. The CDR3 runs to 18 residues. The germline V gene has CDR1 SGHTA and CDR2 FQGTGA. The sequence was collected from a man younger than 35 in good health. The V gene is TRBV7-3, the J gene TRBJ2-5; TRBD1 matches at 8 bases. The sequenced sample consisted of blood. CDR3 coding DNA: TGTGCCAGCAGCCTAGTCGGACAGGGAAGCCCCAACCAAGAGACCCAGTACTTC. This gives the protein CASSLVGQGSPNQETQYF.